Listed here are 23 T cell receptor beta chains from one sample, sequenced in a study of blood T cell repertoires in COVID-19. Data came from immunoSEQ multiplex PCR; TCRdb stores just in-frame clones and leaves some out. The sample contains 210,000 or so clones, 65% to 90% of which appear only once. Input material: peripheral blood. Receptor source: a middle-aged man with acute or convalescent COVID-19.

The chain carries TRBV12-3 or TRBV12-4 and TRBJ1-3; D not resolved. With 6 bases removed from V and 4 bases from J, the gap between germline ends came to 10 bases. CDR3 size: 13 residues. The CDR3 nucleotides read TGTGCCAGCAGGTTCAACCAGGGAAACACCATATATTTT. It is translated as CASRFNQGNTIYF.

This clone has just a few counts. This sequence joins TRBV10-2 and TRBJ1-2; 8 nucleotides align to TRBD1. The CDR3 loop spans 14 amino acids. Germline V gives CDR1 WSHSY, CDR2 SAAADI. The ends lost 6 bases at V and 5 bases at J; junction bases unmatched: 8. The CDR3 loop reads CASRGRTGQYGYTF. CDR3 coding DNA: TGCGCCAGCAGGGGCCGGACAGGGCAATATGGCTACACCTTC.

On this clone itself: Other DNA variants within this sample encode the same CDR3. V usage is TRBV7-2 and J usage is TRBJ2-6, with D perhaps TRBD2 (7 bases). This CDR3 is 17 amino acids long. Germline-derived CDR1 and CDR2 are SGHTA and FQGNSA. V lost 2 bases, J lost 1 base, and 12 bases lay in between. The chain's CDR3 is CASSLRGRASGANVLTF. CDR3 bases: TGTGCCAGCAGCTTAAGGGGGAGGGCATCTGGGGCCAACGTCCTGACTTTC.

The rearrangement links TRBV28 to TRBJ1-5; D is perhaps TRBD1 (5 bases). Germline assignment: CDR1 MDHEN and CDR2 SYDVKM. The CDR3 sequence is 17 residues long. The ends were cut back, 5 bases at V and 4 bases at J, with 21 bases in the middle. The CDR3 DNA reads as TGTGCCAGCAGTGGACTAAAGGGACTTTCGGGAAATCAGCCCCAGCATTTT. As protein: CASSGLKGLSGNQPQHF.

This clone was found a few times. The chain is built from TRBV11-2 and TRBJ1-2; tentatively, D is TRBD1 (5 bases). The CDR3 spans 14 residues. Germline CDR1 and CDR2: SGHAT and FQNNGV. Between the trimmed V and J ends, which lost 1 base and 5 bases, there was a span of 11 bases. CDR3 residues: CASSLAGSPYGYTF. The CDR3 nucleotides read TGTGCCAGCAGCTTAGCAGGGTCACCGTATGGCTACACCTTC.

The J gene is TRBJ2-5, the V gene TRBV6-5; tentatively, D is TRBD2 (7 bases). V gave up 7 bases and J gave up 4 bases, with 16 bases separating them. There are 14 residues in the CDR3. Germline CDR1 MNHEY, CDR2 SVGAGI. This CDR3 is CASTLRGGRETQYF. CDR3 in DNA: TGTGCCAGCACCTTAAGGGGGGGGCGAGAGACCCAGTACTTC.

CDR3 bases: TGTGCCAGCAGCCAAGTAGTCCAGGCCCATCCCTACGAGCAGTACTTC. It yields the protein CASSQVVQAHPYEQYF. This chain uses TRBV3-1 (or the pseudogene TRBV3-2) with TRBJ2-7; D uncertain. The CDR3 consists of 16 residues. Per germline, CDR1 LGHDT and CDR2 YNNKEL (reference sequence). Trimming shortened V by 1 base and J by 2 bases, and 15 bases separated the two germline ends.

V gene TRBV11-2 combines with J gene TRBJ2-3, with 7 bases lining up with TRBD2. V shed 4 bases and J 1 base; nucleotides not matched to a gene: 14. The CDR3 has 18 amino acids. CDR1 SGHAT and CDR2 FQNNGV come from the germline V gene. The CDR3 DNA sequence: TGTGCCAGCAGCTCCCCCCCGGGAGGCCAGGTACGCACAGATACGCAGTATTTT. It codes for CASSSPPGGQVRTDTQYF.

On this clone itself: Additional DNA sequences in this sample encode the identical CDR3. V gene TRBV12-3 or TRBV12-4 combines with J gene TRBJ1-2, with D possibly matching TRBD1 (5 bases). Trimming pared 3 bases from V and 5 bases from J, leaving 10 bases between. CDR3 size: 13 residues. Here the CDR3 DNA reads TGTGCCAGCAGTTTTGGTCGGGGGTATGGCTACACCTTC. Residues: CASSFGRGYGYTF.

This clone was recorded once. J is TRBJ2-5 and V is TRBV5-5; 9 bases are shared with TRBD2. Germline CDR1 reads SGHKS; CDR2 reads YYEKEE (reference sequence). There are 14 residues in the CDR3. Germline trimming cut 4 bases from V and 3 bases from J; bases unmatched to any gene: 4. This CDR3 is CASSRGLAEETQYF. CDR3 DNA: TGTGCCAGCAGCCGGGGACTAGCCGAAGAGACCCAGTACTTC.

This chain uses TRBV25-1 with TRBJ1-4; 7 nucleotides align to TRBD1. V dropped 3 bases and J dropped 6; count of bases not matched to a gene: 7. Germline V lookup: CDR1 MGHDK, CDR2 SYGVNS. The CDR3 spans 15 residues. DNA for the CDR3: TGTGCCAGCAGTGATGTAACAGGGGTTCATGAAAAACTGTTTTTT. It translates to CASSDVTGVHEKLFF.

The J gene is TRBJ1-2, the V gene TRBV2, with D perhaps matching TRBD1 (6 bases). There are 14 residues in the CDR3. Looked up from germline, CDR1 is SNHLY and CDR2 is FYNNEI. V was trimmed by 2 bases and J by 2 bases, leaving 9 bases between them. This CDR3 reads CASSELQGNYGYTF. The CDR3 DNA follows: TGTGCCAGCAGTGAACTACAGGGAAACTATGGCTACACCTTC.

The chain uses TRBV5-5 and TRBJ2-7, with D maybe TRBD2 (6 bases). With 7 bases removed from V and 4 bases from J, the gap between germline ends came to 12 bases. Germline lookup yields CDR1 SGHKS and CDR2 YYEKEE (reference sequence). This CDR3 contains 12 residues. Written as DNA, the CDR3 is TGTGCCAGCGGAGGGACCAAATACGAGCAGTACTTC. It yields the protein CASGGTKYEQYF.

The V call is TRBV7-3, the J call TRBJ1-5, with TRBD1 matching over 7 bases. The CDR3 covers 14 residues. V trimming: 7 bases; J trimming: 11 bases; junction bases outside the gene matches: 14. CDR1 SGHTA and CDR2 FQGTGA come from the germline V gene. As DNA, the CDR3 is TGTGCCAGCACCCCACGGGACAGTTCTGGGGCCCAGCATTTT. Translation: CASTPRDSSGAQHF.

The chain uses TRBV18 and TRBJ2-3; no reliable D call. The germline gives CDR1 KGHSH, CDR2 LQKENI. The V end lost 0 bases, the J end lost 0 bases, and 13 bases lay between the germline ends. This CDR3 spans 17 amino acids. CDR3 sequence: CASSPPPYQTSTDTQYF. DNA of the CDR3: TGTGCCAGCTCACCACCGCCCTATCAAACTAGCACAGATACGCAGTATTTT.

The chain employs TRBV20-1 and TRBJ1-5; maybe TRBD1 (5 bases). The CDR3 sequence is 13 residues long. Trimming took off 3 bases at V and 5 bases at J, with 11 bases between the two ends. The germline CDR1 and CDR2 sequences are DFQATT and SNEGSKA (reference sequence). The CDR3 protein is CSASGQGHQPQHF. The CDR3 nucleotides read TGCAGTGCTAGTGGCCAGGGCCATCAGCCCCAGCATTTT.

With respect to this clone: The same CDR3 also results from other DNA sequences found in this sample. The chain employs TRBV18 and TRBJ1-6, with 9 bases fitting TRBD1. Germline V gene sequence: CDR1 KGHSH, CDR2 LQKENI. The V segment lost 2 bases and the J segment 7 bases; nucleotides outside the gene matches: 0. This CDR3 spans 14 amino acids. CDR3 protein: CASSPDRGNSPLHF. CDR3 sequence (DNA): TGTGCCAGCTCACCAGACAGGGGGAATTCACCCCTCCACTTT.

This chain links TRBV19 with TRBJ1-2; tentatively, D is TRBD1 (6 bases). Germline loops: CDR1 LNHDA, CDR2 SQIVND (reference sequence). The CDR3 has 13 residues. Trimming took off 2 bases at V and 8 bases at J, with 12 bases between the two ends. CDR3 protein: CASSIWGLGGYTF. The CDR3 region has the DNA TGTGCCAGTAGTATATGGGGGCTCGGCGGCTACACCTTC.

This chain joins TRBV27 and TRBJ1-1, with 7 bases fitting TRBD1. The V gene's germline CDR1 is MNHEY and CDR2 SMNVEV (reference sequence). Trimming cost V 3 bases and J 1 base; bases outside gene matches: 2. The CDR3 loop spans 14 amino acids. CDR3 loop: CASSLSGGNTEAFF. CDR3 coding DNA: TGTGCCAGCAGTTTGTCAGGGGGGAACACTGAAGCTTTCTTT.

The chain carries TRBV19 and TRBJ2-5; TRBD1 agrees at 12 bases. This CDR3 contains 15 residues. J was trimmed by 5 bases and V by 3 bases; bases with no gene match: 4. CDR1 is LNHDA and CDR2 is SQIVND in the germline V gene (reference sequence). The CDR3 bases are TGTGCCAGTAGTATGGGACAGGGGGCTTGGGAGACCCAGTACTTC. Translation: CASSMGQGAWETQYF.

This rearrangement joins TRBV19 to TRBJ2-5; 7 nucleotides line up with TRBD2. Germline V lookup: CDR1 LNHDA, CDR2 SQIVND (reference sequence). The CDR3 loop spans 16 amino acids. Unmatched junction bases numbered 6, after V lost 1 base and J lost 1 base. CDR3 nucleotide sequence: TGTGCCAGTAGTATAGGGGCTAGCGGCAGCCAAGAGACCCAGTACTTC. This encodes CASSIGASGSQETQYF.

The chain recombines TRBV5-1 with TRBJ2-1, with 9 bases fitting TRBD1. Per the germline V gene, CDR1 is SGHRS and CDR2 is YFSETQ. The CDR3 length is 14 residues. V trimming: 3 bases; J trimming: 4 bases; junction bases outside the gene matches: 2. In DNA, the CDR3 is TGCGCCAGCAGCTGGGGACAGGGTTACAATGAGCAGTTCTTC. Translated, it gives CASSWGQGYNEQFF. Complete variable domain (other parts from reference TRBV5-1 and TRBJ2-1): KAGVTQTPRYLIKTRGQQVTLSCSPISGHRSVSWYQQTPGQGLQFLFEYFSETQRNKGNFPGRFSGRQFSNSRSEMNVSTLELGDSALYLCASSWGQGYNEQFFGPGTRLTVL.

Here the CDR3 reads CAWNFGQGSTEAFF. CDR3 nucleotides: TGTGCCTGGAACTTTGGGCAGGGGTCCACTGAAGCTTTCTTT. This rearrangement joins TRBV30 to TRBJ1-1, with D possibly matching TRBD1 (6 bases). CDR1 GTSNPN and CDR2 SVGIG come from the germline V gene (reference sequence). V lost 4 bases and J lost 4, with 16 bases in between. The CDR3 is made up of 14 amino acids.